One and the same sample provided the 4 T cell receptor beta chains below, sequenced in a study of blood T cell repertoires in COVID-19. Sequencing used immunoSEQ multiplex PCR; TCRdb keeps in-frame clones, though not all of them. Among 45,000 to 60,000 clones listed, 86% were seen once. Input material: peripheral blood. The origin of the receptors is a man aged 60-69 years with acute or convalescent COVID-19.

V is TRBV6-5 and J is TRBJ1-5, with D possibly matching TRBD1 (5 bases). V gave up 6 bases and J gave up 4 bases, with 13 bases separating them. The CDR3 is made up of 14 amino acids. Germline CDR1 MNHEY, CDR2 SVGAGI. CDR3 sequence reads: CASRTDGGNQPQHF. DNA for the CDR3: TGTGCCAGCAGGACGGACGGGGGGAATCAGCCCCAGCATTTT.

This chain links TRBV18 with TRBJ2-7, with TRBD2 matching over 14 bases. After removal of 3 bases from V and 7 bases from J, the junction contained 8 bases not matched to a gene. The germline gives CDR1 KGHSH, CDR2 LQKENI. The CDR3 has 16 amino acids. In DNA form, the CDR3 reads TGTGCCAGCTCACCCCGGGGACTAGCGGGAGTAGGAGAGCAGTACTTC. Translated: CASSPRGLAGVGEQYF.

Only a few counts were recorded for this clone. The rearrangement uses TRBV7-9 and TRBJ1-5, with 7 bases matching TRBD1. Germline CDR1 and CDR2: SEHNR and FQNEAQ (reference sequence). CDR3 length equals 15 residues. V lost 5 bases, J lost 9 bases, and 13 bases stayed unmatched. The CDR3 coding sequence is TGTGCCAGCAGCCCTGACAGGGCGGGACGTCGGCCCCAGCATTTT. It encodes CASSPDRAGRRPQHF.

The genes are TRBV11-3 and TRBJ2-3; a possible D gene is TRBD1 (5 bases). CDR1 and CDR2 (germline): SGHNT, YENEEA. Trimming cost V 1 base and J 2 bases, with 7 bases left between them. The CDR3 loop spans 14 amino acids. The CDR3 reads CASSLVRATDTQYF. CDR3 in DNA: TGTGCCAGCAGCTTAGTCAGGGCCACAGATACGCAGTATTTT. The full variable domain, rest sourced from reference TRBV11-3 and TRBJ2-3, is EAGVVQSPRYKIIEKKQPVAFWCNPISGHNTLYWYLQNLGQGPELLIRYENEEAVDDSQLPKDRFSAERLKGVDSTLKIQPAELGDSAVYLCASSLVRATDTQYFGPGTRLTVL.